Following are 20 T cell receptor beta chains from one sample sequenced in a study of vaccination effects on CD4 cells after COVID-19. Data came from immunoSEQ multiplex PCR; TCRdb stores just in-frame clones and leaves some out. Counted here are roughly 30,000 clones, 55% to 75% occurring once; the ten biggest clones make up around 9%. With the ViraFEST assay, the study expanded antigen-specific CD4+ T cells using viral peptide pools, then sequenced them. Upon completion of under eleven days in culture, CD4+ T cells were isolated. Participants got two doses of BNT162b2 or mRNA-1273 vaccine. What these receptors recognize is not known. Sequencing used CD4+ T cells from PBMCs cultured with HCoV-NL63 spike peptides, obtained after COVID-19 vaccination. The origin of the receptors is a human donor who received a COVID-19 vaccine.

The chain links TRBV24-1 to TRBJ1-2; weak D call: TRBD1 (5 bases). Germline V gives CDR1 KGHDR, CDR2 SFDVKD. CDR3 length: 14 amino acids. Trimming took off 3 bases at V and 6 bases at J, with 13 bases between the two ends. CDR3 in amino acids: CATSDVGRLDGYTF. For the CDR3, the DNA is TGTGCCACCAGTGATGTGGGGCGTCTCGATGGCTACACCTTC.

This clone was seen only once. This chain links TRBV3-1 (or the pseudogene TRBV3-2) with TRBJ1-1; a weak D match, TRBD1 (5 bases). The CDR3 extends over 15 amino acids. The V and J ends lost 8 bases and 10 bases respectively, with 26 bases between them. The germline CDR1 and CDR2 sequences are LGHDT and YNNKEL (reference sequence). The CDR3 is CASGARERQSTGAFF. CDR3 nucleotide sequence: TGTGCCAGCGGGGCCCGAGAAAGGCAAAGTACAGGAGCTTTCTTT.

This clone was seen a handful of times. This chain uses TRBV7-9 with TRBJ1-2; D gene unclear. Trimming took off 5 bases at V and 7 bases at J, with 17 bases between the two ends. Germline assignment: CDR1 SEHNR and CDR2 FQNEAQ (reference sequence). CDR3 length: 14 amino acids. The CDR3 loop is CASSQNTRRSGYTF. The CDR3 bases are TGTGCCAGCAGCCAAAATACACGGCGATCTGGCTACACCTTC.

This clone was counted only a few times. This chain joins TRBV5-1 and TRBJ2-1; 10 bases fit TRBD2. Trimming removed 4 bases from V and 1 base from J; junction bases left unmatched: 5. The CDR3 extends over 16 amino acids. Germline V gene lookup returns CDR1 SGHRS and CDR2 YFSETQ. The CDR3 sequence is CASSVLAGVSYNEQFF. CDR3 sequence (DNA): TGCGCCAGCAGCGTTCTAGCGGGAGTTTCCTACAATGAGCAGTTCTTC.

V gene TRBV29-1 combines with J gene TRBJ2-5; tentative D call: TRBD2 (7 bases). Germline V gene sequence: CDR1 SQVTM, CDR2 ANQGSEA. This CDR3 contains 14 residues. V lost 6 bases and J lost 1, with 15 bases in between. The CDR3 sequence: CSVGGLVVQETQYF. For the CDR3, the DNA is TGCAGCGTGGGGGGGCTAGTGGTCCAAGAGACCCAGTACTTC.

The V and J genes are TRBV30 and TRBJ1-5; D gene uncertain. The V end was cut by 0 bases, the J end by 2 bases, with 5 bases between. The CDR3 loop spans 13 amino acids. Germline loops: CDR1 GTSNPN, CDR2 SVGIG (reference sequence). The CDR3 sequence: CAWSVQGNQPQHF. The CDR3 coding sequence is TGTGCCTGGAGTGTACAAGGCAATCAGCCCCAGCATTTT. Supplemented by reference TRBV30 and TRBJ1-5, the full variable domain reads SQTIHQWPATLVQPVGSPLSLECTVEGTSNPNLYWYRQAAGRGLQLLFYSVGIGQISSEVPQNLSASRPQDRQFILSSKKLLLSDSGFYLCAWSVQGNQPQHFGDGTRLSIL.

The chain employs TRBV1 and TRBJ2-7; no DNA check was done on the table's D call, TRBD2. TRBV1 is noted as a pseudogene. This CDR3 is 15 amino acids long. The CDR3 loop is CTSSQEASGAYEQYF. For the CDR3, the DNA is TGCACCAGCAGCCAAGAGGCAAGCGGGGCCTACGAGCAGTACTTC.

This rearrangement joins TRBV11-3 to TRBJ2-1; 9 nucleotides line up with TRBD2. The germline V gene has CDR1 SGHNT and CDR2 YENEEA. V lost 6 bases and J lost 5; bases outside the gene matches: 11. The CDR3 covers 16 residues. CDR3: CASSPGRLAGNNEQFF. The CDR3 nucleotides are TGTGCCAGCAGTCCTGGTCGCCTAGCGGGAAACAATGAGCAGTTCTTC.

CDR3 sequence: CASSTAGTGAYEQYF. Written as DNA, the CDR3 is TGTGCCAGTAGTACGGCCGGGACAGGGGCCTACGAGCAGTACTTC. The chain combines TRBV19 with TRBJ2-7, with TRBD1 matching 10 bases. Germline V CDR1 and CDR2: LNHDA, SQIVND (reference sequence). The CDR3 sequence is 15 residues long. Trimming removed 4 bases from V and 2 bases from J; junction bases left unmatched: 5. The complete variable domain, with remaining parts taken from reference TRBV19 and TRBJ2-7, reads DGGITQSPKYLFRKEGQNVTLSCEQNLNHDAMYWYRQDPGQGLRLIYYSQIVNDFQKGDIAEGYSVSREKKESFPLTVTSAQKNPTAFYLCASSTAGTGAYEQYFGPGTRLTVT.

The genes are TRBV9 and TRBJ2-3, with 7 bases lining up with TRBD1. V lost 5 bases to trimming and J lost 7 bases; unmatched junction nucleotides: 10. This CDR3 region has 14 residues. Germline V gene lookup returns CDR1 SGDLS and CDR2 YYNGEE. The CDR3 region has the DNA TGTGCCAGCAGTCCGGGACAGATTCTACATACGCAGTATTTT. Translated, it gives CASSPGQILHTQYF.

This chain connects TRBV4-1 to TRBJ1-6; tentative D call: TRBD1 (6 bases). This CDR3 region has 20 residues. Trimming removed 0 bases at V and 0 bases at J, with 18 bases between. Germline lookup yields CDR1 MGHRA and CDR2 YSYEKL. CDR3 sequence reads: CASSQDQIRTVSSYNSPLHF. DNA for the CDR3: TGCGCCAGCAGCCAAGATCAAATCCGGACAGTGAGCTCCTATAATTCACCCCTCCACTTT.

This chain uses TRBV18 with TRBJ1-2; 11 positions match TRBD1. This CDR3 is 15 amino acids long. The J segment lost 5 bases and the V segment lost 3 bases, leaving 5 bases of the junction unmatched. Germline V gene sequence: CDR1 KGHSH, CDR2 LQKENI. The CDR3 sequence is CASSPGTGGYYGYTF. The DNA for the CDR3 is TGTGCCAGCTCACCCGGGACAGGGGGATATTATGGCTACACCTTC.

The chain recombines TRBV6-1 with TRBJ1-2, with unresolved D. This CDR3 is built from 11 residues. The V end lost 6 bases, the J end lost 7 bases, and 9 bases lay between the germline ends. Per germline, CDR1 MNHNS and CDR2 SASEGT. In DNA form, the CDR3 reads TGTGCCAGCAGCCCACGTATTGGCTACACCTTC. The encoded protein is CASSPRIGYTF.

This chain uses TRBV19 with TRBJ1-1; D unclear. The CDR3 sequence is 13 residues long. Looked up from germline, CDR1 is LNHDA and CDR2 is SQIVND (reference sequence). Trimming left V 6 bases short and J 3 bases short, with 11 bases between. CDR3 nucleotide sequence: TGTGCCAGTAGGGGCGCGGGGTACACTGAAGCTTTCTTT. The encoded protein is CASRGAGYTEAFF.

This chain connects TRBV6-5 to TRBJ1-2; D not certain. Looked up from germline, CDR1 is MNHEY and CDR2 is SVGAGI. Trimming shortened V by 6 bases and J by 4 bases, and 12 bases separated the two germline ends. This CDR3 contains 13 residues. This chain's CDR3 is CASRGRELYGYTF. CDR3 in DNA: TGTGCCAGCAGAGGACGTGAGCTCTATGGCTACACCTTC.

The chain recombines TRBV5-4 with TRBJ1-2; 8 positions match TRBD1. Per germline, CDR1 SGHNT and CDR2 YYREEE (reference sequence). V shed 1 base, J shed 3 bases, and the junction held 2 bases outside the gene matches. This CDR3 has 14 amino acids. The CDR3 coding sequence is TGTGCCAGCAGCTTGCAGGGGGCAGACTATGGCTACACCTTC. The encoded protein is CASSLQGADYGYTF.

This chain joins TRBV19 and TRBJ1-1; D is undetermined. The V and J ends lost 3 bases and 3 bases respectively, with 14 bases between them. The CDR3 runs to 15 residues. Per germline, CDR1 LNHDA and CDR2 SQIVND (reference sequence). The CDR3 bases are TGTGCCAGTAGTATTGCGGGGTACGGAGACACTGAAGCTTTCTTT. As protein: CASSIAGYGDTEAFF.

V gene TRBV10-3 combines with J gene TRBJ1-2; the match to TRBD1 covers 7 bases. V shed 10 bases, J shed 6 bases, and the junction held 11 bases outside the gene matches. CDR1 is ENHRY, CDR2 SYGVKD, per germline. The CDR3 totals 13 residues. The CDR3 protein is CATTGTVDDGYTF. CDR3 DNA: TGTGCCACTACCGGGACAGTGGATGATGGCTACACCTTC.

Notes on this clone: Other DNA sequences in the sample encode the same CDR3. J is TRBJ1-1 and V is TRBV5-1; no firm D call. V dropped 0 bases and J dropped 5 bases, with 11 bases sitting between them. Germline values: CDR1 SGHRS, CDR2 YFSETQ. The CDR3 is made up of 14 amino acids. The CDR3 nucleotides read TGCGCCAGCAGCTTGGACCCCGGTGGGACTGAAGCTTTCTTT. Amino acids: CASSLDPGGTEAFF.

This sequence joins TRBV7-6 and TRBJ2-3; D unclear. The ends were cut back, 2 bases at V and 2 bases at J, with 11 bases in the middle. This CDR3 has 15 amino acids. Germline CDR1 reads SGHVS; CDR2 reads FNYEAQ. In DNA, the CDR3 is TGTGCCAGCAGCTTAATAAGCCTCACCACAGATACGCAGTATTTT. The encoded protein is CASSLISLTTDTQYF.